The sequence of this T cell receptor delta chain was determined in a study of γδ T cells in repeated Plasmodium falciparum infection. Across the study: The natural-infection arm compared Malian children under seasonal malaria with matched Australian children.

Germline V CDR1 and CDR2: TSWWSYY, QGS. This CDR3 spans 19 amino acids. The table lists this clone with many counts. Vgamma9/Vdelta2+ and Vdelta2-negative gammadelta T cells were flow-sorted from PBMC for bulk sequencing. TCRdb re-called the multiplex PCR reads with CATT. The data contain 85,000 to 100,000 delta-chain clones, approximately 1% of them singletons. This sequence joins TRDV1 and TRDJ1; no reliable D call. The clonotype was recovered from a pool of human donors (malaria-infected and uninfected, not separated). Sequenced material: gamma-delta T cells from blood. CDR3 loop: CANLSAPLTTARASPKLIF. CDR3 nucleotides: TGTGCCAACCTAAGTGCTCCCCTAACCACCGCTCGCGCGTCGCCCAAACTCATCTTT.